The 30 T cell receptor beta chains below were found in one sample sequenced in a study of cytomegalovirus exposure and HLA in healthy donors. Repertoires were generated with immunoSEQ multiplex PCR, while TCRdb's copy carries only in-frame clones and drops some. This sample has over 200,000 clones, with around 87% found just once. The sample was PBMCs. These receptors were taken from a woman younger than 30 in good health and CMV-seronegative.

The rearrangement links TRBV2 to TRBJ2-2, with 7 bases matching TRBD1. CDR1 SNHLY and CDR2 FYNNEI come from the germline V gene. This CDR3 region has 12 residues. J lost 5 bases, V lost 10 bases, and 4 bases had no gene match. This CDR3 is CAKNRGTGELFF. For the CDR3, the DNA is TGTGCCAAAAACAGGGGAACCGGGGAGCTGTTTTTT.

The V gene is TRBV6-1, the J gene TRBJ2-2, with a weak D call TRBD1 (6 bases). CDR1 is MNHNS, CDR2 SASEGT, per germline. The CDR3 extends over 14 amino acids. Between the trimmed V and J ends, which lost 8 bases and 2 bases, there was a span of 12 bases. The CDR3 DNA reads as TGTGCCAGCGGACAGACGACTAACACCGGGGAGCTGTTTTTT. This encodes CASGQTTNTGELFF.

This clone has a single count. The J gene is TRBJ1-2, the V gene TRBV29-1; D is ambiguous. The V and J ends lost 7 bases and 0 bases respectively, with 12 bases between them. The CDR3 runs to 13 residues. Germline V CDR1 and CDR2: SQVTM, ANQGSEA. CDR3 region: CSADGFPNYGYTF. DNA of the CDR3: TGCAGCGCCGACGGGTTCCCTAACTATGGCTACACCTTC.

The V and J genes are TRBV7-9 and TRBJ2-5, with D tentatively TRBD2 (6 bases). CDR1 is SEHNR and CDR2 is FQNEAQ in the germline V gene (reference sequence). This CDR3 has 15 residues. Trimming pared 3 bases from V and 4 bases from J, leaving 15 bases between. The CDR3 DNA reads as TGTGCCAGCAGCTTTGTAATTGGGGGACTAGAGACCCAGTACTTC. This sequence encodes CASSFVIGGLETQYF.

The V and J genes are TRBV29-1 and TRBJ1-2; unclear D gene. The CDR3 has 13 residues. Germline values: CDR1 SQVTM, CDR2 ANQGSEA. V lost 6 bases and J 4 bases, leaving 15 bases between the germline ends. This chain's CDR3 is CSVKLGEGYGYTF. The CDR3 nucleotides read TGCAGCGTAAAGCTGGGAGAGGGCTATGGCTACACCTTC.

CDR3 sequence (DNA): TGCAGCGTTGAAGATATCGGACAGGGGACCCCCAACTATGGCTACACCTTC. Protein sequence: CSVEDIGQGTPNYGYTF. This chain uses TRBV29-1 with TRBJ1-2; 9 nucleotides match TRBD1. This CDR3 has 17 residues. The V gene end was trimmed by 0 bases and the J gene end by 2 bases; junction bases not matched to a gene: 10. Germline lookup yields CDR1 SQVTM and CDR2 ANQGSEA.

The gene calls are TRBV12-5 and TRBJ2-2, with unresolved D. The CDR3 is 12 amino acids. Trimming shortened V by 3 bases and J by 8 bases, and 7 bases separated the two germline ends. The germline CDR1 and CDR2 sequences are LGHNT and FRNRAP. The CDR3 protein is CASGFIQGELFF. The CDR3 bases are TGTGCTAGTGGTTTCATTCAGGGGGAGCTGTTTTTT.

The chain joins TRBV5-1 to TRBJ2-5; D may be TRBD1 (6 bases). V lost 2 bases to trimming and J lost 4 bases, with 12 bases between them. The CDR3 runs 14 residues. Germline assignment: CDR1 SGHRS and CDR2 YFSETQ. Here the CDR3 reads CASSFIQGSETQYF. Written as DNA, the CDR3 is TGCGCCAGCAGCTTCATACAGGGATCAGAGACCCAGTACTTC.

The J gene is TRBJ2-5, the V gene TRBV6-5, with a weak D call TRBD1 (5 bases). CDR1 and CDR2 (germline): MNHEY, SVGAGI. This CDR3 is 16 amino acids long. V lost 0 bases and J 2 bases, leaving 13 bases between the germline ends. The CDR3: CASSYSYTTAQETQYF. CDR3 DNA sequence: TGTGCCAGCAGTTACTCCTATACGACAGCTCAAGAGACCCAGTACTTC.

This chain connects TRBV19 to TRBJ1-3, with a tentative D call TRBD1 (6 bases). The V end lost 5 bases, the J end lost 0 bases, and 17 bases lay between the germline ends. This CDR3 has 17 residues. CDR1 is LNHDA and CDR2 is SQIVND in the germline V gene (reference sequence). The CDR3 is CASSPGRGGRSGNTIYF. The DNA for the CDR3 is TGTGCCAGTAGTCCCGGAAGGGGGGGCCGCTCTGGAAACACCATATATTTT. Full variable domain (remainder filled in from reference TRBV19 and TRBJ1-3): DGGITQSPKYLFRKEGQNVTLSCEQNLNHDAMYWYRQDPGQGLRLIYYSQIVNDFQKGDIAEGYSVSREKKESFPLTVTSAQKNPTAFYLCASSPGRGGRSGNTIYFGEGSWLTVV.

The V gene is TRBV11-3, the J gene TRBJ2-5; 8 bases align to TRBD2. The CDR3 contains 16 residues. V lost 4 bases and J lost 1; bases outside the gene matches: 8. The germline V gene encodes CDR1 SGHNT and CDR2 YENEEA. In DNA form, the CDR3 reads TGTGCCAGCAGCTCACGGCGGGGGGACTCCCAAGAGACCCAGTACTTC. Residues: CASSSRRGDSQETQYF.

This chain links TRBV6-1 with TRBJ1-2; 7 bases match TRBD1. V shed 3 bases and J 0 bases; nucleotides not matched to a gene: 10. There are 17 residues in the CDR3. Germline V gene lookup returns CDR1 MNHNS and CDR2 SASEGT. CDR3 protein: CASSENHNRGANYGYTF. The CDR3 nucleotides are TGTGCCAGCAGTGAGAACCATAACAGGGGAGCTAACTATGGCTACACCTTC.

About this clone: Additional DNA sequences in this sample encode the identical CDR3. The chain links TRBV6-5 to TRBJ2-5, with TRBD2 matching 8 bases. The CDR3 runs to 14 residues. With V trimmed by 3 bases and J by 2 bases, 2 bases remained unmatched. Per the germline V gene, CDR1 is MNHEY and CDR2 is SVGAGI. This CDR3 is CASSYSGGQETQYF. The CDR3 DNA reads TGTGCCAGCAGTTATTCGGGGGGGCAAGAGACCCAGTACTTC.

This rearrangement joins TRBV18 to TRBJ1-4, with TRBD1 matching over 10 bases. This CDR3 has 15 residues. Germline CDR1 is KGHSH and CDR2 is LQKENI. The V segment lost 3 bases and the J segment 8 bases; nucleotides outside the gene matches: 6. CDR3 DNA: TGTGCCAGCTCACCGGGGACAGGGGAAAGGGAAAAACTGTTTTTT. This encodes CASSPGTGEREKLFF.

The chain uses TRBV5-6 and TRBJ2-7, with D maybe TRBD1 (6 bases). The CDR3 totals 14 residues. Between the trimmed V and J ends, which lost 4 bases and 2 bases, there was a span of 13 bases. Germline CDR1 and CDR2: SGHDT and YYEEEE. The CDR3 protein is CASSVGQFPYEQYV. In DNA form, the CDR3 reads TGTGCCAGCAGCGTCGGACAGTTCCCCTACGAGCAGTACGTC.

This clone occurred once. The genes are TRBV2 and TRBJ1-2, with D possibly TRBD1 on 6 matching bases. There are 13 residues in the CDR3. The germline gives CDR1 SNHLY, CDR2 FYNNEI. V gave up 8 bases and J gave up 2 bases, with 12 bases separating them. The CDR3 spells CASDTGTNYGYTF. Written as DNA, the CDR3 is TGTGCCAGCGATACCGGGACAAACTATGGCTACACCTTC.

The chain links TRBV5-4 to TRBJ1-2, with D perhaps matching TRBD1 (5 bases). The germline V gene has CDR1 SGHNT and CDR2 YYREEE (reference sequence). CDR3 length equals 13 residues. Trimming took 0 bases from V and 6 from J, leaving 9 bases between them. The CDR3 sequence: CASSLEGYNGYTF. The CDR3, as DNA: TGTGCCAGCAGCTTGGAGGGGTACAATGGCTACACCTTC.

The chain joins TRBV18 to TRBJ1-3; no clear D gene. The germline V gene has CDR1 KGHSH and CDR2 LQKENI. The CDR3 sequence is 16 residues long. V lost 4 bases and J 0 bases, leaving 13 bases between the germline ends. Here the CDR3 DNA reads TGTGCCAGCTCACTGGAGCAGTTCGACTCTGGAAACACCATATATTTT. Protein product: CASSLEQFDSGNTIYF. Filled out from reference TRBV18 and TRBJ1-3, the complete variable domain reads NAGVMQNPRHLVRRRGQEARLRCSPMKGHSHVYWYRQLPEEGLKFMVYLQKENIIDESGMPKERFSAEFPKEGPSILRIQQVVRGDSAAYFCASSLEQFDSGNTIYFGEGSWLTVV.

This clone was seen only a few times. The chain couples TRBV7-6 to TRBJ2-7, with 9 bases lining up with TRBD1. Trimming cost V 1 base and J 4 bases; bases outside gene matches: 2. Germline lookup yields CDR1 SGHVS and CDR2 FNYEAQ. There are 14 residues in the CDR3. The CDR3: CASSLEQGAYEQYF. The CDR3 nucleotides are TGTGCCAGCAGCTTAGAACAGGGGGCGTACGAGCAGTACTTC.

The V gene is TRBV4-3, the J gene TRBJ2-7; maybe TRBD1 (6 bases). V gave up 1 base and J gave up 5 bases, with 12 bases separating them. From germline, CDR1 is LGHNA and CDR2 YSLEER. The CDR3 has 14 amino acids. This CDR3 is CASSQVVGAHEQYF. The CDR3 DNA sequence: TGCGCCAGCAGCCAAGTAGTGGGGGCCCACGAGCAGTACTTC.

This clone was seen a single time. The genes are TRBV5-6 and TRBJ2-2; 7 bases are a match to TRBD1. CDR3 length: 14 amino acids. The germline V gene has CDR1 SGHDT and CDR2 YYEEEE. V was pared by 3 bases and J by 3 bases, with 2 bases of the junction left unmatched. The CDR3 loop is CASSSGGDTGELFF. The CDR3 DNA follows: TGTGCCAGCAGCTCAGGGGGTGACACCGGGGAGCTGTTTTTT.

The rearrangement joins TRBV27 to TRBJ2-3; D possibly corresponds to TRBD1 (6 bases). V was shortened by 4 bases and J by 3 bases, with 11 bases between the two germline ends. There are 14 residues in the CDR3. Per germline, CDR1 MNHEY and CDR2 SMNVEV (reference sequence). CDR3 in DNA: TGTGCCAGCAGTTCCCCCAGGGGTACAGATACGCAGTATTTT. Translating gives CASSSPRGTDTQYF.

The chain is built from TRBV10-2 and TRBJ2-4, with 9 positions matching TRBD2. CDR1 and CDR2 from the germline V gene are WSHSY and SAAADI. This CDR3 comprises 16 residues. V lost 7 bases and J lost 4; bases outside the gene matches: 11. CDR3 region: CASKGGGSGGKNIQYF. As DNA, the CDR3 is TGCGCCAGCAAAGGTGGTGGCAGCGGGGGGAAAAACATTCAGTACTTC.

This clone was seen just once. The rearrangement uses TRBV5-1 and TRBJ1-1; TRBD1 aligns across 9 bases. Germline V gives CDR1 SGHRS, CDR2 YFSETQ. Unmatched junction bases numbered 4, after V lost 3 bases and J lost 1 base. CDR3 size: 15 residues. The CDR3 sequence is CASSSLDRGNTEAFF. CDR3 bases: TGCGCCAGCAGCTCACTGGACAGGGGGAACACTGAAGCTTTCTTT. Full variable domain (remainder filled in from reference TRBV5-1 and TRBJ1-1): KAGVTQTPRYLIKTRGQQVTLSCSPISGHRSVSWYQQTPGQGLQFLFEYFSETQRNKGNFPGRFSGRQFSNSRSEMNVSTLELGDSALYLCASSSLDRGNTEAFFGQGTRLTVV.

The chain carries TRBV5-1 and TRBJ2-7, with 9 bases aligning to TRBD1. Germline V gives CDR1 SGHRS, CDR2 YFSETQ. The CDR3 is 12 residues long. The J segment lost 3 bases and the V segment lost 7 bases, leaving 2 bases of the junction unmatched. CDR3 sequence (DNA): TGCGCCAGCGGGGGACAGGGCTACGAGCAGTACTTC. Protein sequence: CASGGQGYEQYF.

J is TRBJ2-1 and V is TRBV6-4, with TRBD2 matching over 10 bases. CDR1 and CDR2 (germline): MRHNA, SNTAGT. This CDR3 comprises 17 residues. V lost 7 bases to trimming and J lost 2 bases; unmatched junction nucleotides: 11. CDR3 coding DNA: TGTGCCAGCATCTTGCCTAGCGGGGGATATACCTACAATGAGCAGTTCTTC. Protein: CASILPSGGYTYNEQFF.

J is TRBJ1-2 and V is TRBV4-1; a possible D gene is TRBD1 (5 bases). The CDR3 contains 16 residues. V lost 0 bases and J 4 bases, leaving 15 bases between the germline ends. Germline V CDR1 and CDR2: MGHRA, YSYEKL. CDR3 nucleotide sequence: TGCGCCAGCAGCCAAGACCTGCGACAGCAGGGCTATGGCTACACCTTC. It translates to CASSQDLRQQGYGYTF.

This clone occurred once. The V gene is TRBV19, the J gene TRBJ2-1; possible D gene TRBD1, 5 bases. CDR1 is LNHDA and CDR2 is SQIVND in the germline V gene (reference sequence). The CDR3 extends over 15 amino acids. V was pared by 7 bases and J by 4 bases, with 17 bases between. The CDR3 bases are TGTGCCAGTAAACAGGAGCCAGCAAATTACAATGAGCAGTTCTTC. Amino acid sequence: CASKQEPANYNEQFF. Drawing the rest from reference TRBV19 and TRBJ2-1, the complete variable domain is DGGITQSPKYLFRKEGQNVTLSCEQNLNHDAMYWYRQDPGQGLRLIYYSQIVNDFQKGDIAEGYSVSREKKESFPLTVTSAQKNPTAFYLCASKQEPANYNEQFFGPGTRLTVL.

The chain has TRBV18 and TRBJ2-5; D call uncertain. This CDR3 comprises 14 residues. Germline V lookup: CDR1 KGHSH, CDR2 LQKENI. Trimming cost V 6 bases and J 1 base, with 12 bases left between them. CDR3 coding DNA: TGTGCCAGCTCCTCGCAGGAAACCCAAGAGACCCAGTACTTC. Residues: CASSSQETQETQYF.

The chain combines TRBV29-1 with TRBJ2-1, with 8 bases lining up with TRBD1. There are 15 residues in the CDR3. CDR1 and CDR2 (germline): SQVTM, ANQGSEA. Germline trimming cut 6 bases from V and 0 bases from J; bases unmatched to any gene: 7. The CDR3 loop reads CSVGRDRSSYNEQFF. CDR3 in DNA: TGCAGCGTGGGTCGGGACAGGAGCTCCTACAATGAGCAGTTCTTC.